This TCR beta chain was captured in a study of shared clonotypes between healthy human individuals. Naive-designated CD8 cells lacked CD45RO, were positively enriched for CCR7, and omitted terminally differentiated effector memory CD45RA+ cells. In its sample, this clone was seen once. As processed by the authors: ImmunoSEQ output lacked quality scores and full-length reads, limiting matched filtering. The repertoire was sequenced with immunoSEQ multiplex PCR; TCRdb's copy has only in-frame clones and lacks some. The V and J calls and clone size were taken over from that table, and D and trimming were inferred from the DNA. Of 550,000 to 600,000 clones listed, roughly 98% are singletons. The CDR3 contains 16 residues. The germline V gene encodes CDR1 SGHAT and CDR2 FQNNGV. The V end lost 6 bases, the J end lost 8 bases, and 23 bases lay between the germline ends.

The V and J genes are TRBV11-2 and TRBJ2-1; D might be TRBD1 or TRBD2, each matching 9 bases. The sample was naive CD8+ T cells sorted from blood. This TCR came from a man aged 25 to 45 in good health. CDR3 in amino acids: CASRYRGREGLDEQFF. The DNA of the CDR3 is TGTGCCAGCAGATACAGGGGGCGGGAGGGCCTGGATGAGCAGTTCTTC.